Each of the 3 T cell receptor beta chains below was sequenced from the same sample in a study of regulatory T cells in long-lasting Graves disease. TCR beta libraries were built with iRepertoire HTBI primers and Arm-PCR of CDR3 regions. TCRdb ran MiXCR on the multiplex PCR reads and lists one entry per CDR3 protein. This sample carries 350,000 to 550,000 distinct CDR3 sequences, around 15% of them seen once, and the ten largest clones take approximately 22%. Stated time point: newly diagnosed GD, antithyroid drugs for less than 3 months. PBMCs were the source of the RNA used for TCR sequencing. This same sample was also taken into another study, of T cells in Graves' hyperthyroidism and ophthalmopathy.

The sequenced sample was peripheral blood mononuclear cells (PBMCs), obtained at new diagnosis, from a patient treated with antithyroid drugs. These receptors were collected from a woman under 30 with Graves disease.

J is TRBJ1-4 and V is TRBV27; 8 positions match TRBD1. The J segment lost 0 bases and the V segment lost 6 bases, leaving 6 bases of the junction unmatched. CDR3 size: 16 residues. Germline loops: CDR1 MNHEY, CDR2 SMNVEV (reference sequence). CDR3 nucleotides: TGTGCCAGCAGCAGAACAGGGGGTGCAACTAATGAAAAACTGTTTTTT. Amino acids: CASSRTGGATNEKLFF.

The chain links TRBV19 to TRBJ1-5; D unresolved. From germline, CDR1 is LNHDA and CDR2 SQIVND (reference sequence). This CDR3 has 14 residues. Trimming stripped 0 bases from V and 0 bases from J, with 3 bases between. CDR3 nucleotide sequence: TGTGCCAGTAGTATAGAGGTTAGCAATCAGCCCCAGCATTTT. It yields the protein CASSIEVSNQPQHF.

This clonotype was seen ten or more times. The chain links TRBV24-1 to TRBJ2-5; 8 bases align to TRBD2. Germline CDR1 is KGHDR and CDR2 is SFDVKD. This CDR3 spans 15 amino acids. V was clipped by 4 bases and J by 4 bases; unmatched bases: 7. The CDR3 bases are TGTGCCACCAGTGACGCCTCAGCGGGAGCAGAGACCCAGTACTTC. This encodes CATSDASAGAETQYF.